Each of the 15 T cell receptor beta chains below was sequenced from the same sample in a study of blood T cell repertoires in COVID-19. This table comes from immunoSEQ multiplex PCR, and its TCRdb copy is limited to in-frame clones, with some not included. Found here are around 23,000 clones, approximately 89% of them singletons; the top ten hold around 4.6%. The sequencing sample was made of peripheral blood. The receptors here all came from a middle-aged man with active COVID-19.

DNA for the CDR3: TGTGCCAGCTCACCACTCCTAACAGATACGCAGTATTTT. Translated: CASSPLLTDTQYF. This rearrangement joins TRBV18 to TRBJ2-3; D remains unclear. The V gene lost 1 base and the J gene lost 3 bases, with 5 bases spanning the gap. The CDR3 spans 13 residues. Per the germline V gene, CDR1 is KGHSH and CDR2 is LQKENI. Looking up the rest from reference TRBV18 and TRBJ2-3 gives the full variable domain: NAGVMQNPRHLVRRRGQEARLRCSPMKGHSHVYWYRQLPEEGLKFMVYLQKENIIDESGMPKERFSAEFPKEGPSILRIQQVVRGDSAAYFCASSPLLTDTQYFGPGTRLTVL.

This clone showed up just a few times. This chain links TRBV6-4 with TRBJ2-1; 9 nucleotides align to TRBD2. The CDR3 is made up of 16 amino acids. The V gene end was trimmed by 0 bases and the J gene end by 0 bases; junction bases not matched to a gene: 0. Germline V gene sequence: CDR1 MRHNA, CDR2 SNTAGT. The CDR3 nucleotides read TGTGCCAGCAGTGACTCACTAGCGGGCTCCTACAATGAGCAGTTCTTC. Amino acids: CASSDSLAGSYNEQFF.

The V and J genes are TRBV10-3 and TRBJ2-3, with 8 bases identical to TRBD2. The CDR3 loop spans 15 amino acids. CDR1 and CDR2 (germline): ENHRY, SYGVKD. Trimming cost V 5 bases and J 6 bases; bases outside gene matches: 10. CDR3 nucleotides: TGTGCCATCAGTCGAGCGGGAGCCGAGGTGGATACGCAGTATTTT. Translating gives CAISRAGAEVDTQYF.

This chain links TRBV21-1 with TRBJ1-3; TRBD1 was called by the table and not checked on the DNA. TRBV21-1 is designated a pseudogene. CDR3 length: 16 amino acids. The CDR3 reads CASPTGFWVSGNTIYF. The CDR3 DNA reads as TGTGCCAGCCCGACAGGTTTTTGGGTTTCTGGAAACACCATATATTTT.

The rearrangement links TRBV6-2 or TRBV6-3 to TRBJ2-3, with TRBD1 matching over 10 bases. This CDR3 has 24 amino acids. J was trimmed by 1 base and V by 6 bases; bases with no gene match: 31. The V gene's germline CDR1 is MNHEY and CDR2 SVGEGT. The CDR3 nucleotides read TGTGCCAGCAGCCCCCAAAAGGGACAGGGGAAAGGGGGTCAGAGAGGGGCCGGCACAGATACGCAGTATTTT. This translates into CASSPQKGQGKGGQRGAGTDTQYF.

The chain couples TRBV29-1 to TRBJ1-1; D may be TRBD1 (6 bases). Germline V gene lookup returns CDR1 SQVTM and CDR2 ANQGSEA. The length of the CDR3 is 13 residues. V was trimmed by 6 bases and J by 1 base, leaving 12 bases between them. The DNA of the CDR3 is TGCAGCGTGGCCGGGACACAGAACACTGAAGCTTTCTTT. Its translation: CSVAGTQNTEAFF. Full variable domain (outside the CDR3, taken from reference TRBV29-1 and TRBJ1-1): SAVISQKPSRDICQRGTSLTIQCQVDSQVTMMFWYRQQPGQSLTLIATANQGSEATYESGFVIDKFPISRPNLTFSTLTVSNMSPEDSSIYLCSVAGTQNTEAFFGQGTRLTVV.

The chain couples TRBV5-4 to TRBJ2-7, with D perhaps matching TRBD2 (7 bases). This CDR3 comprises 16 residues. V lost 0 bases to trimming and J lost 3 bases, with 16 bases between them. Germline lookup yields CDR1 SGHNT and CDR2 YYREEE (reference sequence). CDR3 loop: CASSLAGRGLGYEQYF. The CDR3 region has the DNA TGTGCCAGCAGCTTGGCCGGGCGGGGGCTTGGCTACGAGCAGTACTTC.

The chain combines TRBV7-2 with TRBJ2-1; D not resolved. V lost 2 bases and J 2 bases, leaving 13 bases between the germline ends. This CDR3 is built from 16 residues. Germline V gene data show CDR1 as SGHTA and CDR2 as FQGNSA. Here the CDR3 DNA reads TGTGCCAGCAGCTTACAATTGCGGATTCCCTACAATGAGCAGTTCTTC. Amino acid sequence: CASSLQLRIPYNEQFF.

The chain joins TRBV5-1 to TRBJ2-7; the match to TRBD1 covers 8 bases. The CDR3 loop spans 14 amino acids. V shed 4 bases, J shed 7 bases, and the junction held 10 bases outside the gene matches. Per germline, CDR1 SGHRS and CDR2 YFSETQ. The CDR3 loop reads CASSPPGQVLEQYF. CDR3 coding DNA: TGCGCCAGCAGCCCCCCGGGACAGGTTTTAGAGCAGTACTTC.

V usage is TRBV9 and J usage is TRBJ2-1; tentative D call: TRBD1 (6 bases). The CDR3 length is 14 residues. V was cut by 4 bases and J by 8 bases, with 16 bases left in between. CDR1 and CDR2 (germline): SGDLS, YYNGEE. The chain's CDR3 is CASSSRQDSDEQFF. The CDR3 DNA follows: TGTGCCAGCAGCTCTCGACAGGACTCCGATGAGCAGTTCTTC.

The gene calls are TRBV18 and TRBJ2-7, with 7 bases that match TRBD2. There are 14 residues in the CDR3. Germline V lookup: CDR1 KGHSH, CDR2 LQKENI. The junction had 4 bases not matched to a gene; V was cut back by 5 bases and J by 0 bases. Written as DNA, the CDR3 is TGTGCCAGCTCATCCCGGGACTACTCCTACGAGCAGTACTTC. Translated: CASSSRDYSYEQYF.

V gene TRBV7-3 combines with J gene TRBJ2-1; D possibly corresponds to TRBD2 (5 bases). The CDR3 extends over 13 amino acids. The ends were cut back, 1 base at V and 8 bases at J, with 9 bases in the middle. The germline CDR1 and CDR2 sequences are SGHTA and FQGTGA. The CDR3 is CASSLNVRDEQFF. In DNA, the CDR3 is TGTGCCAGCAGCTTAAATGTGAGGGATGAGCAGTTCTTC.

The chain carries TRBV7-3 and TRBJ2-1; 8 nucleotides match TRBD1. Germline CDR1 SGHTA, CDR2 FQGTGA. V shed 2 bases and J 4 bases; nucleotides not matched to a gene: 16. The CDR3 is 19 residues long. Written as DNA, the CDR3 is TGTGCCAGCAGCTTAGTGGCAGGGGGCATTGGTTCGTGGTACAATGAGCAGTTCTTC. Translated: CASSLVAGGIGSWYNEQFF.

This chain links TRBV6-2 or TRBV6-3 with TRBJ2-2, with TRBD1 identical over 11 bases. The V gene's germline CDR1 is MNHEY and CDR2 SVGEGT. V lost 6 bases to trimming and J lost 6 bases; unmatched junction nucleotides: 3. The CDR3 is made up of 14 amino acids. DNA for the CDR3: TGTGCCAGCAGCCTGGGACAGGGGGCCGGGGAGCTGTTTTTT. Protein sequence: CASSLGQGAGELFF.

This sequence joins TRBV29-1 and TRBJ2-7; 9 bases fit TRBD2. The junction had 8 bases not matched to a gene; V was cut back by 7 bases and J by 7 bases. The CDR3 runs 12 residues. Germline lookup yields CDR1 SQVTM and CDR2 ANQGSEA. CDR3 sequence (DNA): TGCAGCGCGTCTAGCGGGACGGGGGAGCAGTACTTC. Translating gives CSASSGTGEQYF.